A selection of T cell receptor beta chains follows, all from one sample in a study of metastatic and nonmetastatic thyroid tumors. Via MiXCR, TCRdb re-called the PCR reads. Of tens of thousands of clones in the sample, approximately 15% were seen once. Sequencing used blood. Receptors were obtained from a female donor with papillary thyroid cancer or a benign thyroid nodule (not recorded which). Some clones in this sample may be carry-over from other donors' samples. CDR3s include the opening cysteine and the closing phenylalanine or tryptophan. D genes are given only for firm matches. For some rows the clone size is stated as once, few or many, or as a class when expanded; others skip it.

d_gene: TRBD1
v_gene: TRBV28
j_gene: TRBJ2-3
abundance: few
CDR3nt: TGTGCCAGCAGTCCGGACAGGGGGCTCCGCACAGATACGCAGTATTTT
CDR3aa: CASSPDRGLRTDTQYF

d_gene: TRBD1
v_gene: TRBV10-3
j_gene: TRBJ1-5
abundance: NA
CDR3nt: TGTGCCATCAGTAACAGCCCCGGGACAGATAATCAGCCCCAGCATTTT
CDR3aa: CAISNSPGTDNQPQHF

d_gene: TRBD1
v_gene: TRBV15
j_gene: TRBJ1-4
abundance: many
CDR3nt: TGTGCCACCAGCGGTAACAGGGGAGGTTTTGAAAAACTGTTTTTT
CDR3aa: CATSGNRGGFEKLFF

d_gene: NA
v_gene: TRBV14
j_gene: TRBJ1-6
abundance: many
CDR3nt: TGTGCCAGCAGCCGATTAGGGGCTAATTCACCCCTCCACTTT
CDR3aa: CASSRLGANSPLHF

d_gene: NA
v_gene: TRBV20-1
j_gene: TRBJ2-1
abundance: many
CDR3nt: TGCAGTGCTAGAGAACCCGGGTTTGGGTACAATGAGCAGTTCTTC
CDR3aa: CSAREPGFGYNEQFF

d_gene: NA
v_gene: TRBV5-6
j_gene: TRBJ2-7
abundance: many
CDR3nt: TGTGCCAGCAGCTTCTGGGGATACGAGCAGTACTTC
CDR3aa: CASSFWGYEQYF

d_gene: NA
v_gene: TRBV28
j_gene: TRBJ1-1
abundance: NA
CDR3nt: TGTGCCAGCAGGCGGTTTACACTAGGCCTGAACACTGAAGCTTTCTTT
CDR3aa: CASRRFTLGLNTEAFF

d_gene: NA
v_gene: TRBV7-8
j_gene: TRBJ2-7
abundance: NA
CDR3nt: TGTGCCAGCAGCTTGAGGGTTTCCTACGAGCAGTACTTC
CDR3aa: CASSLRVSYEQYF

d_gene: TRBD1
v_gene: TRBV5-1
j_gene: TRBJ1-1
abundance: NA
CDR3nt: TGCGCCAGCAGCTTTGACAGGGTCCAAGAAGCTTTCTTT
CDR3aa: CASSFDRVQEAFF

d_gene: TRBD1
v_gene: TRBV5-6
j_gene: TRBJ2-7
abundance: NA
CDR3nt: TGTGCCAGCAGCTCCCTAGGACAGGGGTTTGACGAGCAGTACTTC
CDR3aa: CASSSLGQGFDEQYF

d_gene: TRBD1
v_gene: TRBV19
j_gene: TRBJ1-2
abundance: few
CDR3nt: TGTGCCAGTAGTCCGGAGACAGGGGGCGGCTATGGCTACACCTTC
CDR3aa: CASSPETGGGYGYTF

d_gene: NA
v_gene: TRBV20-1
j_gene: TRBJ1-2
abundance: few
CDR3nt: TGCAGTGCTAGGAGAAACTATGGCTACACCTTC
CDR3aa: CSARRNYGYTF

d_gene: NA
v_gene: TRBV5-1
j_gene: TRBJ2-3
abundance: many
CDR3nt: TGCGCCATTTCACTCGAGGGGGATACGCAGTATTTT
CDR3aa: CAISLEGDTQYF

d_gene: TRBD1
v_gene: TRBV12-5
j_gene: TRBJ1-3
abundance: many
CDR3nt: TGTGCTAGTGGTTTACCAGGGGGCAAGGGTGGAAACACCATATATTTT
CDR3aa: CASGLPGGKGGNTIYF

d_gene: NA
v_gene: TRBV4-2
j_gene: TRBJ1-1
abundance: many
CDR3nt: TGTGCCAGCAGCCAAGATACGGGGGGCGCAGGCACTGAAGCTTTCTTT
CDR3aa: CASSQDTGGAGTEAFF

d_gene: NA
v_gene: TRBV7-2
j_gene: TRBJ2-7
abundance: many
CDR3nt: TGTGCCAGCAGCTTAACTGGCTCCCAGGGGCAGTACTTC
CDR3aa: CASSLTGSQGQYF

d_gene: NA
v_gene: TRBV28
j_gene: TRBJ2-3
abundance: medium-sized
CDR3nt: TGTGCCAGCAGTCCAGGAGCGGATACGCAGTATTTT
CDR3aa: CASSPGADTQYF

d_gene: NA
v_gene: TRBV12-3/TRBV12-4
j_gene: TRBJ2-1
abundance: many
CDR3nt: TGTGCCAGCGGTTGGCCGGGGCAGTTCTTC
CDR3aa: CASGWPGQFF

d_gene: NA
v_gene: TRBV10-3
j_gene: TRBJ1-1
abundance: many
CDR3nt: TGTGCCATCAGTGGGCAACCCGGGACAACGAACACTGAAGCTTTCTTT
CDR3aa: CAISGQPGTTNTEAFF

d_gene: TRBD2
v_gene: TRBV7-9
j_gene: TRBJ2-1
abundance: NA
CDR3nt: TGTGCCAGCAGCTTATGGGGGGGAAATGAGCAGTTCTTC
CDR3aa: CASSLWGGNEQFF

d_gene: TRBD2
v_gene: TRBV7-9
j_gene: TRBJ2-7
abundance: NA
CDR3nt: TGTGCCAGCAGAGGACTAGCGACCTACGAGCAGTACTTC
CDR3aa: CASRGLATYEQYF

d_gene: NA
v_gene: TRBV12-5
j_gene: TRBJ2-7
abundance: NA
CDR3nt: TGTGCTAGCGAACGGGACCTCACCTACGAGCAGTACTTT
CDR3aa: CASERDLTYEQYF

d_gene: NA
v_gene: TRBV6-1
j_gene: TRBJ1-1
abundance: NA
CDR3nt: TGTGCCAGCAGTCCCATGGGGAGAGGGACTGACCCTATCTTT
CDR3aa: CASSPMGRGTDPIF

d_gene: NA
v_gene: TRBV20-1
j_gene: TRBJ2-5
abundance: many
CDR3nt: TGCAGTGCTGGCAGCCACCAAGAGACCCAGTACTTC
CDR3aa: CSAGSHQETQYF

d_gene: NA
v_gene: TRBV6-5
j_gene: TRBJ1-2
abundance: medium-sized
CDR3nt: TGTGCCAGCAGTTACGAGGGGCGCGGCTACACCTTC
CDR3aa: CASSYEGRGYTF

d_gene: TRBD2
v_gene: TRBV10-3
j_gene: TRBJ2-5
abundance: many
CDR3nt: TGTGCCATCAGTGATGTCCTAGCGGGACAAGAGACCCAGTACTTC
CDR3aa: CAISDVLAGQETQYF

d_gene: NA
v_gene: TRBV28
j_gene: TRBJ1-3
abundance: many
CDR3nt: TGTGCCGCTTCAGGCTCTGGAAACACCATATATTTT
CDR3aa: CAASGSGNTIYF

d_gene: TRBD1
v_gene: TRBV7-9
j_gene: TRBJ2-1
abundance: many
CDR3nt: TGTGCCAGCAGCTTAGGAGACAGGGATATCTACAATGAGCAGTTCTTC
CDR3aa: CASSLGDRDIYNEQFF

d_gene: NA
v_gene: TRBV9
j_gene: TRBJ2-7
abundance: many
CDR3nt: TGTGCCAGCAGCGTAGGGGGACTCGGAGGCGAGCAGTACTTC
CDR3aa: CASSVGGLGGEQYF

d_gene: NA
v_gene: TRBV11-2
j_gene: TRBJ2-3
abundance: NA
CDR3nt: TGTGCCAGCAGCTTAATGGGTGTAAGGAGGGCCCCCGATACGCAGTATTTT
CDR3aa: CASSLMGVRRAPDTQYF

d_gene: NA
v_gene: TRBV30
j_gene: TRBJ2-6
abundance: NA
CDR3nt: TGTGCCTGGTCCAGGGTGACTGGGGCCAACGTCCTGACTTTC
CDR3aa: CAWSRVTGANVLTF

d_gene: NA
v_gene: TRBV12-3/TRBV12-4
j_gene: TRBJ1-2
abundance: medium-sized
CDR3nt: TGTGCCAGCAGTTTGTCACAGTTGAGCTACACCTTC
CDR3aa: CASSLSQLSYTF

d_gene: NA
v_gene: TRBV27
j_gene: TRBJ1-5
abundance: NA
CDR3nt: TGTGCCAGCAGTTTAACCAGGGGAGGAGATCAGCCCCATCATTTT
CDR3aa: CASSLTRGGDQPHHF

d_gene: NA
v_gene: TRBV15
j_gene: TRBJ2-7
abundance: NA
CDR3nt: TGTGCCACCAGCAGAGGGGCGTTATCCTACGAGCATTACTTC
CDR3aa: CATSRGALSYEHYF

d_gene: TRBD2
v_gene: TRBV5-1
j_gene: TRBJ2-7
abundance: many
CDR3nt: TGCGCCAGCAGAGAGGCCAGCGGGAGCTCCTACGAGCAGTACTTC
CDR3aa: CASREASGSSYEQYF

d_gene: NA
v_gene: TRBV6-6
j_gene: TRBJ1-1
abundance: many
CDR3nt: TGTGCCAGCAGTTATTTCGACTTTCCGACAGGACCCACTGAAGTTTTCTTT
CDR3aa: CASSYFDFPTGPTEVFF

d_gene: TRBD1
v_gene: TRBV19
j_gene: TRBJ1-6
abundance: few
CDR3nt: TGTGCCAGTAGTATCTCGACAGGGGATTCACCCCTCCACTTT
CDR3aa: CASSISTGDSPLHF

d_gene: NA
v_gene: TRBV20-1
j_gene: TRBJ2-5
abundance: NA
CDR3nt: TGCAGTGCTAGAGTGGGGGTCGAGACCCAGTACTTC
CDR3aa: CSARVGVETQYF

d_gene: TRBD1
v_gene: TRBV20-1
j_gene: TRBJ1-2
abundance: NA
CDR3nt: TGCAGTGCTACCGGGACAGGGTTTAACTATGGCTACACCTTC
CDR3aa: CSATGTGFNYGYTF

d_gene: NA
v_gene: TRBV6-1
j_gene: TRBJ1-4
abundance: many
CDR3nt: TGTGCCAGCAGTCCCGGGAGGGGAGGTGAAAAACTGTTTTTT
CDR3aa: CASSPGRGGEKLFF

d_gene: NA
v_gene: TRBV5-1
j_gene: TRBJ1-1
abundance: NA
CDR3nt: TGCGCCAGCAGCTTGGGTCTTACGACAGGGAACACTGAAGCTTTCTTT
CDR3aa: CASSLGLTTGNTEAFF

d_gene: NA
v_gene: TRBV27
j_gene: TRBJ1-1
abundance: NA
CDR3nt: TGTGCCAGCAGCCCAGGGGTGGGCACTGAAGCAGTCTTT
CDR3aa: CASSPGVGTEAVF

d_gene: NA
v_gene: TRBV4-2
j_gene: TRBJ1-6
abundance: NA
CDR3nt: TGTGCCAGCAGTCAATCAGGGGACTATAATTCACCCCTCCACTTT
CDR3aa: CASSQSGDYNSPLHF

d_gene: NA
v_gene: TRBV2
j_gene: TRBJ2-1
abundance: medium-sized
CDR3nt: TGTGCCAGCAGCCTTGGGGGGTCCTACAATGAGCAGTTCTTC
CDR3aa: CASSLGGSYNEQFF

d_gene: NA
v_gene: TRBV20-1
j_gene: TRBJ2-7
abundance: many
CDR3nt: TGCAGTGCTAGGGCCCCTGGGGCCTACGAGCAGTACTTC
CDR3aa: CSARAPGAYEQYF

d_gene: NA
v_gene: TRBV6-1
j_gene: TRBJ1-1
abundance: few
CDR3nt: TGTGCCAGCAGTTTTGTAACAGGGTCGGCTGAAGCTTTCTTT
CDR3aa: CASSFVTGSAEAFF

d_gene: TRBD2
v_gene: TRBV6-4
j_gene: TRBJ2-3
abundance: few
CDR3nt: TGTGCCAGCAGTGACTCTCGAGCGGGAGGGGATACGCAGTATTTT
CDR3aa: CASSDSRAGGDTQYF

d_gene: NA
v_gene: TRBV19
j_gene: TRBJ1-2
abundance: many
CDR3nt: TGTGCCAGTAGTATAGTCTTTACAGGAGCTAACTATGGCTACACCTTC
CDR3aa: CASSIVFTGANYGYTF

d_gene: TRBD1
v_gene: TRBV7-8
j_gene: TRBJ2-6
abundance: NA
CDR3nt: TGTGCCAGCTCCACAGGGGTGGTCTCTGGGGCCAACGTCCTGACTTTC
CDR3aa: CASSTGVVSGANVLTF

d_gene: TRBD2
v_gene: TRBV6-1
j_gene: TRBJ2-3
abundance: NA
CDR3nt: TGTGCCAGCAGTTCCGCCACTAGCGGGATTAATACGCAGTATTTT
CDR3aa: CASSSATSGINTQYF

d_gene: NA
v_gene: TRBV6-2/TRBV6-3
j_gene: TRBJ2-7
abundance: NA
CDR3nt: TGTGCCAGCAGTTACTCGTCCATTAGCTCCTACGATCAGTACTTC
CDR3aa: CASSYSSISSYDQYF

d_gene: NA
v_gene: TRBV15
j_gene: TRBJ2-7
abundance: NA
CDR3nt: TGTGCCACCAGCAGAGGGACAGTAAGCTACGATCAGAACTTC
CDR3aa: CATSRGTVSYDQNF